One and the same sample provided the 16 T cell receptor beta chains below, sequenced in a study of T cells after yellow fever vaccination (dated by TCRdb to the late 2010s). The library was generated by 5' RACE. The sequencer listed for this sample is Illumina NovaSeq 6000. TCRdb redid the processing of the public reads, applying fastp at Q25 and MiXCR, and retained in-frame beta chains. When rows share a CDR3 protein, they turn into one entry using the most common DNA and genes. The sample includes about 160,000 distinct CDR3 sequences, with around 8.5% observed a single time. The leading ten clones occupy 35% to 40% of the sample. Read against the paper, the sample's treatment or condition label means: live attenuated yellow fever vaccine strain. Source: CD8+ T cells sorted from PBMCs, taken 45 days after the yellow fever booster vaccination. Receptor source: a man aged 18 to 29 who received the YFV17D yellow fever vaccine.

This clonotype appeared many times. The V gene is TRBV6-2 or TRBV6-3, the J gene TRBJ2-1; the match to TRBD2 covers 9 bases. Germline V CDR1 and CDR2: MNHEY, SVGEGT. V was clipped by 5 bases and J by 1 base; unmatched bases: 3. The CDR3 runs 15 residues. CDR3 amino acids: CASSHSGGSYNEQFF. The CDR3 coding sequence is TGTGCCAGCAGTCATAGCGGGGGATCCTACAATGAGCAGTTCTTC.

Only a few counts were recorded for this clonotype. The J gene is TRBJ1-5, the V gene TRBV7-8, with 10 bases fitting TRBD1. Germline V gene lookup returns CDR1 SGHVS and CDR2 FQNEAQ. The CDR3 runs to 14 residues. V was clipped by 8 bases and J by 1 base; unmatched bases: 2. The CDR3: CASGGQGSNQPQHF. The CDR3 nucleotides are TGTGCCAGCGGGGGACAGGGGAGCAATCAGCCCCAGCATTTT. Filled out from reference TRBV7-8 and TRBJ1-5, the complete variable domain reads GAGVSQSPRYKVAKRGQDVALRCDPISGHVSLFWYQQALGQGPEFLTYFQNEAQLDKSGLPSDRFFAERPEGSVSTLKIQRTQQEDSAVYLCASGGQGSNQPQHFGDGTRLSIL.

The chain is built from TRBV5-6 and TRBJ1-6; D is possibly TRBD1 (5 bases). V was cut by 0 bases and J by 4 bases, with 11 bases left in between. This CDR3 region has 16 residues. Germline CDR1 SGHDT, CDR2 YYEEEE. The CDR3 spells CASSLGRDPYNSPLHF. CDR3 in DNA: TGTGCCAGCAGCTTGGGGCGGGACCCGTATAATTCACCCCTCCACTTT.

The chain has TRBV12-5 and TRBJ1-3; D is uncertain. V was cut by 3 bases and J by 0 bases, with 9 bases left in between. Germline V gene lookup returns CDR1 LGHNT and CDR2 FRNRAP. This CDR3 spans 15 amino acids. The CDR3 here is CASGFVLSSGNTIYF. The CDR3 DNA reads TGTGCTAGTGGTTTTGTTCTAAGCTCTGGAAACACCATATATTTT. Drawing the rest from reference TRBV12-5 and TRBJ1-3, the complete variable domain is DARVTQTPRHKVTEMGQEVTMRCQPILGHNTVFWYRQTMMQGLELLAYFRNRAPLDDSGMPKDRFSAEMPDATLATLKIQPSEPRDSAVYFCASGFVLSSGNTIYFGEGSWLTVV.

V gene TRBV9 combines with J gene TRBJ1-5; no definite D call. V was trimmed by 0 bases and J by 2 bases, leaving 6 bases between them. CDR1 and CDR2 from the germline V gene are SGDLS and YYNGEE. There are 14 residues in the CDR3. The CDR3: CASSVAGGNQPQHF. In DNA, the CDR3 is TGTGCCAGCAGCGTAGCGGGAGGCAATCAGCCCCAGCATTTT.

The chain couples TRBV2 to TRBJ2-6, with D perhaps given as TRBD1 or TRBD2 (6 bases each). CDR3 length equals 16 residues. V was clipped by 8 bases and J by 6 bases, with 20 bases between them. Germline V gene sequence: CDR1 SNHLY, CDR2 FYNNEI. CDR3 sequence: CASEDPWGAEANVLTF. As DNA, the CDR3 is TGTGCCAGCGAGGACCCGTGGGGGGCTGAGGCCAACGTCCTGACTTTC.

This clonotype is judged large. This chain joins TRBV27 and TRBJ2-7, with 8 bases matching TRBD2. Germline CDR1 reads MNHEY; CDR2 reads SMNVEV (reference sequence). Trimming took 1 base from V and 1 from J; bases not matched to a gene: 3. The CDR3 sequence is 15 residues long. The CDR3 loop reads CASSLLAGSSYEQYF. CDR3 sequence (DNA): TGTGCCAGCAGTTTATTAGCGGGGTCTTCCTACGAGCAGTACTTC.

This clonotype was picked up many times. CDR3 nucleotide sequence: TGCGCCAGCAGCAATGGACGGGGAGGGTTAGAGACCCAGTACTTC. Translated: CASSNGRGGLETQYF. The rearrangement links TRBV4-1 to TRBJ2-5; TRBD2 aligns across 7 bases. V was clipped by 5 bases and J by 4 bases; unmatched bases: 10. The CDR3 length is 15 residues. The germline V gene has CDR1 MGHRA and CDR2 YSYEKL.

This clonotype came up a few times. This chain connects TRBV7-9 to TRBJ1-1, with 7 bases that match TRBD1. This CDR3 is built from 16 residues. Germline-derived CDR1 and CDR2 are SEHNR and FQNEAQ (reference sequence). V lost 5 bases to trimming and J lost 0 bases; unmatched junction nucleotides: 9. In DNA, the CDR3 is TGTGCCAGCAGCCGAGGGGACAGTTCTGTGAACACTGAAGCTTTCTTT. It yields the protein CASSRGDSSVNTEAFF. The full variable domain, rest sourced from reference TRBV7-9 and TRBJ1-1, is DTGVSQNPRHKITKRGQNVTFRCDPISEHNRLYWYRQTLGQGPEFLTYFQNEAQLEKSRLLSDRFSAERPKGSFSTLEIQRTEQGDSAMYLCASSRGDSSVNTEAFFGQGTRLTVV.

This clonotype has only a few counts. J is TRBJ2-5 and V is TRBV7-8; 9 nucleotides agree with TRBD2. The CDR3 length is 16 residues. Germline CDR1 is SGHVS and CDR2 is FQNEAQ. V lost 1 base to trimming and J lost 5 bases; unmatched junction nucleotides: 8. CDR3 in DNA: TGTGCCAGCAGCTTAGTTAAGCGGGGGGCCCAGGAGACCCAGTACTTC. The encoded protein is CASSLVKRGAQETQYF.

This clonotype was seen many times. This chain joins TRBV6-2 or TRBV6-3 and TRBJ2-1; 12 bases line up with TRBD2. The V gene end was trimmed by 4 bases and the J gene end by 2 bases; junction bases not matched to a gene: 3. Germline lookup yields CDR1 MNHEY and CDR2 SVGEGT. The CDR3 consists of 16 residues. Here the CDR3 DNA reads TGTGCCAGCAGTTCGGGACTAGCGGGCCCCTACAATGAGCAGTTCTTC. Protein: CASSSGLAGPYNEQFF.

The chain links TRBV12-3 or TRBV12-4 to TRBJ2-7; D gene unclear. The CDR3 is made up of 13 amino acids. Trimming removed 5 bases from V and 4 bases from J, with 12 bases in between. CDR3 sequence (DNA): TGTGCCAGCAGTGAGGTCCTGTGGTACGAGCAGTACTTC. This gives the protein CASSEVLWYEQYF.

This clonotype was seen a few times. This chain's CDR3 is CASSQEVAAVLDVLFF. The CDR3 coding sequence is TGCGCCAGCAGCCAAGAAGTGGCCGCGGTCCTGGACGTGCTGTTTTTT. V and J are TRBV4-3 and TRBJ1-4, with D unresolved. CDR3 length: 16 amino acids. CDR1 and CDR2 (germline): LGHNA, YSLEER. V lost 0 bases, J lost 14 bases, and 22 bases lay in between.

This sequence joins TRBV12-5 and TRBJ2-2; 12 nucleotides align to TRBD2. The CDR3 totals 18 residues. V lost 7 bases, J lost 0 bases, and 9 bases stayed unmatched. Per germline, CDR1 LGHNT and CDR2 FRNRAP. DNA of the CDR3: TGTGCTAGTGCATCGCCTAGCGGGGGGGACGCGAACACCGGGGAGCTGTTTTTT. Its translation: CASASPSGGDANTGELFF. Based on the CDR3 plus reference TRBV12-5 and TRBJ2-2, the full variable domain is DARVTQTPRHKVTEMGQEVTMRCQPILGHNTVFWYRQTMMQGLELLAYFRNRAPLDDSGMPKDRFSAEMPDATLATLKIQPSEPRDSAVYFCASASPSGGDANTGELFFGEGSRLTVL.

This clonotype was seen a handful of times. V usage is TRBV10-3 and J usage is TRBJ1-4; the match to TRBD1 covers 9 bases. This CDR3 is 16 amino acids long. Unmatched junction bases numbered 12, after V lost 6 bases and J lost 7 bases. Germline V gives CDR1 ENHRY, CDR2 SYGVKD. For the CDR3, the DNA is TGTGCCATCAGGAAAGACGTGGGACAGGGCGCTGAAAAACTGTTTTTT. It codes for CAIRKDVGQGAEKLFF.

Only a few counts were recorded for this clonotype. The rearrangement uses TRBV11-3 and TRBJ2-1; no clear D gene. Deletions cut 1 base from V and 0 bases from J, with 10 bases between. Germline CDR1 SGHNT, CDR2 YENEEA. The CDR3 is made up of 16 amino acids. The CDR3 here is CASSLGPRSSYNEQFF. CDR3 sequence (DNA): TGTGCCAGCAGCTTAGGGCCAAGGAGCTCCTACAATGAGCAGTTCTTC.